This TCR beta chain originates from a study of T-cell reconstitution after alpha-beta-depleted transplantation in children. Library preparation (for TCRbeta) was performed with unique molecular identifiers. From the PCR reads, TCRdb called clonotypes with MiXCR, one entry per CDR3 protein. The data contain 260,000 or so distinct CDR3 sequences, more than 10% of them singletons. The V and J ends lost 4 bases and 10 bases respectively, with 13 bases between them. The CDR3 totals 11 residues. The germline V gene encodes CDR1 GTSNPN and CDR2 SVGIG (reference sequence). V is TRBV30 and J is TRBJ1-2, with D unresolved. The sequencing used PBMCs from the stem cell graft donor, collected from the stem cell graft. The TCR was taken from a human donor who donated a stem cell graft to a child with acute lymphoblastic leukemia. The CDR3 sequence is CAWTSMGDYTF. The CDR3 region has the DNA TGTGCCTGGACGTCTATGGGTGACTACACCTTC.